Presented here are 32 T cell receptor beta chains from one specimen sequenced in a study of blood T cell repertoires in COVID-19. Clones were read by immunoSEQ multiplex PCR, and TCRdb kept only the in-frame ones, dropping some. This sample has fewer than 200,000 clones, with 70% to 85% found just once. The source material was PBMCs or T cells enriched from blood (not recorded which). The receptors originated from a man aged 45 to 65 who had recovered from COVID-19.

The chain combines TRBV4-3 with TRBJ1-5; TRBD1 might be the D (5 bases). The CDR3 totals 15 residues. V was cut by 1 base and J by 3 bases, with 10 bases left in between. CDR1 and CDR2 (germline): LGHNA, YSLEER. The DNA of the CDR3 is TGCGCCAGCAGCCAAGGGCAGGGAAACAATCAGCCCCAGCATTTT. Protein: CASSQGQGNNQPQHF.

The V and J genes are TRBV2 and TRBJ1-4; D is unresolved. The CDR3 consists of 12 residues. Trimming stripped 7 bases from V and 10 bases from J, with 13 bases between. CDR1 and CDR2 from the germline V gene are SNHLY and FYNNEI. The chain's CDR3 is CASKPLLGKLFF. The CDR3 DNA follows: TGTGCCAGCAAGCCCTTACTCGGAAAACTGTTTTTT.

This clone turned up a few times. V and J are TRBV5-1 and TRBJ2-5, with D perhaps matching TRBD2 (6 bases). With 4 bases removed from V and 2 bases from J, the gap between germline ends came to 15 bases. Per the germline V gene, CDR1 is SGHRS and CDR2 is YFSETQ. This CDR3 spans 15 amino acids. The CDR3 sequence: CASSLTPGLQETQYF. The CDR3 coding sequence is TGCGCCAGCAGCCTCACCCCGGGACTGCAAGAGACCCAGTACTTC.

The chain combines TRBV5-6 with TRBJ1-5; the D is unclear. The CDR3 spans 15 residues. Germline values: CDR1 SGHDT, CDR2 YYEEEE. The V end lost 4 bases, the J end lost 6 bases, and 17 bases lay between the germline ends. The CDR3 DNA reads as TGTGCCAGCAGCCCCGGTGGTTCTGTACGTCAGCCCCAGCATTTT. Translated, it gives CASSPGGSVRQPQHF.

This clone was seen a few times. The chain is built from TRBV18 and TRBJ1-1; D not certain. The V gene lost 0 bases and the J gene lost 8 bases, with 13 bases spanning the gap. Germline assignment: CDR1 KGHSH and CDR2 LQKENI. The length of the CDR3 is 14 residues. The CDR3 protein is CASSPPETRLEAFF. As DNA, the CDR3 is TGTGCCAGCTCACCACCGGAGACGCGCTTGGAAGCTTTCTTT.

The genes are TRBV3-1 (or the pseudogene TRBV3-2) and TRBJ2-3; TRBD1 agrees at 8 bases. J gave up 5 bases and V 6 bases, and 7 bases lay outside the gene matches. The CDR3 runs 14 residues. Germline loops: CDR1 LGHDT, CDR2 YNNKEL (reference sequence). The chain's CDR3 is CASRTQGAGDTQYF. As DNA, the CDR3 is TGTGCCAGCAGGACCCAGGGGGCTGGAGATACGCAGTATTTT.

The chain combines TRBV28 with TRBJ2-7, with 8 bases identical to TRBD1. There are 14 residues in the CDR3. CDR1 is MDHEN, CDR2 SYDVKM, per germline. Trimming took 6 bases from V and 4 from J; bases not matched to a gene: 8. CDR3 protein: CASRSDRAPYEQYF. As DNA, the CDR3 is TGTGCCAGCAGATCGGACAGGGCGCCATACGAGCAGTACTTC.

The V gene is TRBV7-9, the J gene TRBJ2-5; possible D gene TRBD1, 5 bases. V shed 1 base and J shed 5 bases, with 14 bases lying between them. Germline V gene data show CDR1 as SEHNR and CDR2 as FQNEAQ (reference sequence). The CDR3 extends over 15 amino acids. The CDR3 sequence is CASSLGQGGRETQYF. As DNA, the CDR3 is TGTGCCAGCAGCTTAGGTCAGGGTGGCAGGGAGACCCAGTACTTC.

This chain connects TRBV10-3 to TRBJ1-6; D is possibly TRBD1 (5 bases). V lost 2 bases, J lost 11 bases, and 10 bases lay in between. Germline CDR1 and CDR2: ENHRY and SYGVKD. This CDR3 spans 13 amino acids. CDR3 protein: CAISENDRAPLHF. The CDR3 DNA sequence: TGTGCCATCAGTGAGAATGACAGAGCACCCCTCCACTTT.

The chain employs TRBV28 and TRBJ2-2, with unresolved D. V lost 3 bases and J lost 4, with 15 bases in between. CDR1 is MDHEN, CDR2 SYDVKM, per germline. The CDR3 contains 16 residues. The CDR3: CASSFSRSASTGELFF. DNA of the CDR3: TGTGCCAGCAGTTTTTCGAGGTCGGCGTCCACCGGGGAGCTGTTTTTT.

CDR3 nucleotides: TGTGCCAGCAGTCACAGACTAGCTTCCACAGATACGCAGTATTTT. Protein sequence: CASSHRLASTDTQYF. This chain connects TRBV6-5 to TRBJ2-3; 7 positions match TRBD2. The CDR3 runs 15 residues. Trimming at V came to 5 bases and at J to 2 bases, leaving 7 bases not matched to a gene. Germline V lookup: CDR1 MNHEY, CDR2 SVGAGI.

The rearrangement joins TRBV6-2 or TRBV6-3 to TRBJ1-1; 7 bases agree with TRBD1. Trimming at V came to 2 bases and at J to 3 bases, leaving 6 bases not matched to a gene. The length of the CDR3 is 15 residues. Looked up from germline, CDR1 is MNHEY and CDR2 is SVGEGT. The CDR3 protein is CASSYPTGRDTEAFF. In DNA form, the CDR3 reads TGTGCCAGCAGTTACCCGACAGGGCGTGACACTGAAGCTTTCTTT.

This chain joins TRBV11-3 and TRBJ2-1, with 8 bases fitting TRBD2. After removal of 3 bases from V and 7 bases from J, the junction contained 8 bases not matched to a gene. The CDR3 contains 15 residues. In germline, CDR1 is SGHNT, CDR2 YENEEA. The CDR3 loop reads CASSFNTGGVNEQFF. The CDR3 DNA reads as TGTGCCAGCAGCTTTAACACCGGGGGGGTAAATGAGCAGTTCTTC.

In this sample, this clone turned up a few times. V usage is TRBV18 and J usage is TRBJ1-1; TRBD1 aligns across 8 bases. With V trimmed by 2 bases and J by 5 bases, 7 bases remained unmatched. The CDR3 sequence is 15 residues long. In germline, CDR1 is KGHSH, CDR2 LQKENI. Here the CDR3 DNA reads TGTGCCAGCTCACCAGGGGCAGGGGGCGTGACTGAAGCTTTCTTT. As protein: CASSPGAGGVTEAFF.

This chain uses TRBV10-3 with TRBJ1-1; D is perhaps TRBD1 (5 bases). The CDR3 covers 14 residues. Germline CDR1 is ENHRY and CDR2 is SYGVKD. V was cut by 4 bases and J by 1 base, with 10 bases left in between. The CDR3, as DNA: TGTGCCATCAGTGTAAGGGGCCGGAACACTGAAGCTTTCTTT. Translated, it gives CAISVRGRNTEAFF.

V usage is TRBV15 and J usage is TRBJ2-2; D is unclear. Germline loops: CDR1 LNHNV, CDR2 YYDKDF (reference sequence). The CDR3 has 18 amino acids. V lost 0 bases, J lost 5 bases, and 19 bases lay in between. CDR3 region: CATSRDPPWSRYTGELFF. The CDR3 DNA reads TGTGCCACCAGCAGAGATCCGCCTTGGTCCCGGTATACCGGGGAGCTGTTTTTT. Supplemented by reference TRBV15 and TRBJ2-2, the full variable domain reads DAMVIQNPRYQVTQFGKPVTLSCSQTLNHNVMYWYQQKSSQAPKLLFHYYDKDFNNEADTPDNFQSRRPNTSFCFLDIRSPGLGDTAMYLCATSRDPPWSRYTGELFFGEGSRLTVL.

V gene TRBV9 combines with J gene TRBJ1-4; D is perhaps TRBD1 (6 bases). The CDR3 spans 15 residues. Per the germline V gene, CDR1 is SGDLS and CDR2 is YYNGEE. V lost 4 bases and J 8 bases, leaving 18 bases between the germline ends. CDR3 loop: CASSQLGAEWEKLFF. The CDR3 DNA follows: TGTGCCAGCAGCCAATTGGGGGCGGAGTGGGAAAAACTGTTTTTT.

The chain uses TRBV5-1 and TRBJ1-1; D ambiguous. The ends were cut back, 0 bases at V and 4 bases at J, with 7 bases in the middle. CDR1 is SGHRS, CDR2 YFSETQ, per germline. This CDR3 comprises 13 residues. As DNA, the CDR3 is TGCGCCAGCAGCTTGGAAAGGAGCACTGAAGCTTTCTTT. This codes for CASSLERSTEAFF.

This chain connects TRBV5-1 to TRBJ2-1; 11 positions match TRBD2. The CDR3 consists of 14 residues. The V and J ends lost 4 bases and 9 bases, in that order; junction bases with no gene match: 6. CDR1 is SGHRS and CDR2 is YFSETQ in the germline V gene. This CDR3 reads CASSRSGGGVEQFF. CDR3 sequence (DNA): TGCGCCAGCAGCCGTAGCGGGGGGGGCGTTGAGCAGTTCTTC.

The genes are TRBV7-2 and TRBJ1-4; 8 bases agree with TRBD1. Germline-derived CDR1 and CDR2 are SGHTA and FQGNSA. The V gene end was trimmed by 5 bases and the J gene end by 8 bases; junction bases not matched to a gene: 7. This CDR3 contains 14 residues. CDR3 sequence: CASSETGEAEKLFF. Here the CDR3 DNA reads TGTGCCAGCAGCGAGACAGGGGAGGCGGAAAAACTGTTTTTT.

This clone has more than one count but fewer than ten. In DNA, the CDR3 is TGTGCCAGCAGCCTCGGACAGGGGTGGAATCAGCCCCAGCATTTT. Its protein is CASSLGQGWNQPQHF. The chain links TRBV6-5 to TRBJ1-5; 9 nucleotides line up with TRBD1. The CDR3 is 15 amino acids. Germline-derived CDR1 and CDR2 are MNHEY and SVGAGI. V lost 6 bases and J lost 4; bases outside the gene matches: 7.

This clone was detected a few times. This chain uses TRBV19 with TRBJ1-5, with a possible D match to TRBD1 (6 bases). Germline V gene data show CDR1 as LNHDA and CDR2 as SQIVND (reference sequence). V gave up 0 bases and J gave up 6 bases, with 12 bases separating them. This CDR3 is built from 15 residues. The CDR3 loop reads CASSIDQGNSQPQHF. CDR3 DNA: TGTGCCAGTAGTATAGACCAGGGGAATAGTCAGCCCCAGCATTTT. Using reference TRBV19 and TRBJ1-5 for the parts outside the CDR3, the full variable domain is DGGITQSPKYLFRKEGQNVTLSCEQNLNHDAMYWYRQDPGQGLRLIYYSQIVNDFQKGDIAEGYSVSREKKESFPLTVTSAQKNPTAFYLCASSIDQGNSQPQHFGDGTRLSIL.

The chain joins TRBV23-1 to TRBJ1-2; 9 nucleotides align to TRBD1. TRBV23-1 is placed among ORFs of uncertain function. J was trimmed by 8 bases and V by 7 bases; bases with no gene match: 5. This CDR3 has 12 residues. The CDR3 region has the DNA TGCGCCAGCAAACAGGGGGCGGGAGGCTACACCTTC. The encoded protein is CASKQGAGGYTF.

The genes are TRBV29-1 and TRBJ2-1, with D perhaps TRBD2 (5 bases). Germline-derived CDR1 and CDR2 are SQVTM and ANQGSEA. The germline V and J ends were trimmed by 4 bases and 10 bases, with 17 bases remaining between them. There are 13 residues in the CDR3. CDR3 amino acids: CSVAASSLREQFF. Here the CDR3 DNA reads TGCAGCGTTGCGGCTAGCTCCCTAAGGGAGCAGTTCTTC.

The chain joins TRBV12-5 to TRBJ2-5, with D maybe TRBD2 (6 bases). Trimming removed 3 bases at V and 2 bases at J, with 16 bases between. CDR3 length: 16 residues. Germline CDR1 is LGHNT and CDR2 is FRNRAP. CDR3 bases: TGTGCTAGTGGTTTCGGACCCCGTGGGACTCAAGAGACCCAGTACTTC. Its protein product is CASGFGPRGTQETQYF.

This chain links TRBV5-4 with TRBJ2-1, with 7 bases aligning to TRBD2. In germline, CDR1 is SGHNT, CDR2 YYREEE (reference sequence). The CDR3 consists of 16 residues. The V segment lost 4 bases and the J segment 2 bases; nucleotides outside the gene matches: 9. CDR3 DNA: TGTGCCAGCAGCCGCCCGGGGAGCGGGGCCTACAATGAGCAGTTCTTC. Amino acid sequence: CASSRPGSGAYNEQFF.

J is TRBJ1-1 and V is TRBV5-1, with D possibly matching TRBD1 (6 bases). V was shortened by 0 bases and J by 4 bases, with 19 bases between the two germline ends. The CDR3 is 17 residues long. Germline V lookup: CDR1 SGHRS, CDR2 YFSETQ. CDR3 sequence reads: CASSLAQGGDYRTEAFF. The CDR3 nucleotides are TGCGCCAGCAGCTTGGCACAGGGAGGGGATTATCGCACTGAAGCTTTCTTT.

The rearrangement joins TRBV11-3 to TRBJ2-1; 7 nucleotides match TRBD2. The junction had 5 bases not matched to a gene; V was cut back by 6 bases and J by 9 bases. The germline V gene has CDR1 SGHNT and CDR2 YENEEA. CDR3 size: 12 residues. The CDR3 is CASRGGGSEQFF. Here the CDR3 DNA reads TGTGCCAGCAGGGGCGGGGGTAGTGAGCAGTTCTTC. Supplemented by reference TRBV11-3 and TRBJ2-1, the full variable domain reads EAGVVQSPRYKIIEKKQPVAFWCNPISGHNTLYWYLQNLGQGPELLIRYENEEAVDDSQLPKDRFSAERLKGVDSTLKIQPAELGDSAVYLCASRGGGSEQFFGPGTRLTVL.

The rearrangement joins TRBV19 to TRBJ1-2; D is undetermined. V lost 5 bases to trimming and J lost 7 bases, with 20 bases between them. CDR1 and CDR2 from the germline V gene are LNHDA and SQIVND (reference sequence). The CDR3 runs to 15 residues. In DNA form, the CDR3 reads TGTGCCAGTAGTGATCGATCTGGACTTAGAGGTGGCTACACCTTC. It translates to CASSDRSGLRGGYTF.

This chain connects TRBV7-3 to TRBJ2-2, with 11 bases that match TRBD1. CDR3 length: 15 residues. The V segment lost 4 bases and the J segment 7 bases; nucleotides outside the gene matches: 5. From germline, CDR1 is SGHTA and CDR2 FQGTGA. In DNA form, the CDR3 reads TGTGCCAGCAGCTCTGGACAGGGGGCTGACGGGGAGCTGTTTTTT. This codes for CASSSGQGADGELFF.

This chain connects TRBV6-5 to TRBJ1-3; 7 bases agree with TRBD1. Trimming cost V 0 bases and J 4 bases; bases outside gene matches: 3. Looked up from germline, CDR1 is MNHEY and CDR2 is SVGAGI. CDR3 length equals 15 residues. The CDR3 DNA sequence: TGTGCCAGCAGTTACTCACAGGGGAGGGGAAACACCATATATTTT. This codes for CASSYSQGRGNTIYF.

The chain recombines TRBV12-3 or TRBV12-4 with TRBJ2-1; 7 nucleotides align to TRBD1. The CDR3 loop spans 13 amino acids. With 3 bases clipped from V and 8 bases from J, the junction kept 4 bases outside the gene matches. The CDR3 sequence is CASSFLQGHEQFF. The CDR3 bases are TGTGCCAGCAGTTTTCTACAGGGGCATGAGCAGTTCTTC.